These T cell receptor beta chains were read from a single sample in a study of control samples from healthy donors and cancer patients. Here immunoSEQ multiplex PCR was the method, and the copy in TCRdb shows in-frame clones only, minus some. Of some 170,000 clones detected, just over 95% appear once; the ten largest clones hold approximately 0.93%. Sequencing was performed on blood. These receptors originate from a woman aged 25-40 years in good health. CDR3s include the opening cysteine and the closing phenylalanine or tryptophan. The D gene is left open where the match is weak. Clone size is given for some rows only: seen once, a few or many times, or a class if the clone is expanded.

clone size,V gene,J gene,D gene,CDR3 protein,CDR3 DNA
.,TRBV19,TRBJ2-1,.,CASSIGRASSYNEQFF,TGTGCCAGTAGTATCGGGCGGGCTAGCTCCTACAATGAGCAGTTCTTC
once,TRBV19,TRBJ2-7,TRBD2,CASRGTSGLNYEQYF,TGTGCCAGTAGGGGGACTAGCGGGTTGAACTACGAGCAGTACTTC
.,TRBV6-5,TRBJ1-1,TRBD1,CASSYGQGALNTEAFF,TGTGCCAGCAGTTACGGACAGGGGGCACTGAACACTGAAGCTTTCTTT
.,TRBV11-2,TRBJ2-7,.,CASSSTRGTYEQYF,TGTGCCAGCAGCTCAACCCGGGGGACCTACGAGCAGTACTTC
.,TRBV7-2,TRBJ1-1,.,CASSLAQGSIVGIGGTEAFF,TGTGCCAGCAGCTTAGCGCAGGGTTCGATTGTCGGAATTGGTGGCACTGAAGCTTTCTTT
.,TRBV10-1,TRBJ2-1,.,CASSLGLYNEQFF,TGCGCCAGCAGCCTCGGACTTTACAATGAGCAGTTCTTC
.,TRBV19,TRBJ1-5,.,CASSIGQNQPQHF,TGTGCCAGTAGTATAGGGCAGAATCAGCCCCAGCATTTT
.,TRBV27,TRBJ1-3,.,CASRPGGATGNTIYF,TGTGCCAGCAGGCCTGGGGGGGCGACGGGAAACACCATATATTTT
.,TRBV28,TRBJ2-2,.,CATPDANTGELFF,TGTGCCACCCCGGACGCGAACACCGGGGAGCTGTTTTTT
.,TRBV28,TRBJ1-5,.,CASSHGGSNQPQHF,TGTGCCAGCAGCCACGGGGGGAGCAATCAGCCCCAGCATTTT
few,TRBV7-7,TRBJ2-1,.,CASSLTLVNEQFF,TGTGCTAGCAGCTTAACATTGGTCAATGAGCAGTTCTTC
.,TRBV4-1,TRBJ2-3,TRBD2,CASSQGASGSTDTQYF,TGCGCCAGCAGCCAAGGGGCTAGCGGGAGCACAGATACGCAGTATTTT
.,TRBV3-1/TRBV3-2,TRBJ2-3,.,CASSQGGIADTQYF,TGTGCCAGCAGCCAAGGGGGGATTGCAGATACGCAGTATTTT
.,TRBV12-5,TRBJ2-7,.,CASGSLNEQYF,TGTGCTAGTGGTTCTTTAAACGAGCAGTACTTC
.,TRBV24-1,TRBJ2-5,.,CATSRGETQYF,TGTGCCACCAGTAGGGGGGAGACCCAGTACTTC
.,TRBV7-3,TRBJ2-1,.,CASSLSGRPSYNEQFF,TGTGCCAGCAGCTTATCAGGGCGTCCCTCCTACAATGAGCAGTTCTTC
.,TRBV5-1,TRBJ1-2,.,CASSSYRDGYTF,TGCGCCAGCAGCTCCTACAGGGATGGCTACACCTTC
.,TRBV10-3,TRBJ2-2,.,CAISEYGPATGELFF,TGTGCCATCAGTGAGTACGGGCCCGCCACCGGGGAGCTGTTTTTT
.,TRBV7-8,TRBJ2-7,TRBD1,CASSITGTGSYEQYF,TGTGCCAGCAGCATTACCGGGACAGGGAGCTACGAGCAGTACTTC
once,TRBV3-1/TRBV3-2,TRBJ2-7,TRBD2,CASSHPLAGRSYEQYF,TGTGCCAGCAGCCACCCTCTAGCGGGCCGCTCCTACGAGCAGTACTTC
.,TRBV10-3,TRBJ1-6,.,CAISEGIGGSPLHF,TGTGCCATCAGTGAGGGGATAGGCGGCTCACCCCTCCACTTT
.,TRBV4-1,TRBJ2-3,.,CASSQSTKDTQYF,TGCGCCAGCAGCCAAAGTACTAAAGATACGCAGTATTTT
.,TRBV6-5,TRBJ2-3,.,CASSSGQGLFTDTQYF,.
.,TRBV2,TRBJ1-6,.,CASSVPSNSHSPLHF,TGTGCCAGCAGCGTTCCTTCGAATTCTCACTCACCCCTCCACTTT
.,TRBV7-8,TRBJ2-7,TRBD1,CASSFGTGKVNEQYF,TGTGCCAGCAGCTTCGGGACAGGCAAAGTGAACGAGCAGTACTTC
.,TRBV4-1,TRBJ2-7,TRBD1,CASSLYDRGREQYF,TGCGCCAGCAGCCTTTACGACAGGGGACGAGAGCAGTACTTC
once,TRBV6-5,TRBJ2-7,.,CASSYSPEATYEQYF,TGTGCCAGCAGTTACTCGCCAGAAGCTACCTACGAGCAGTACTTC
.,TRBV18,TRBJ2-5,TRBD1,CASSSRTGGTETQYF,TGTGCCAGCTCATCCCGGACAGGGGGCACTGAGACCCAGTACTTC
.,TRBV4-2,TRBJ2-2,.,CASSQSSGPNTGELFF,TGTGCCAGCAGCCAATCCAGCGGACCGAACACCGGGGAGCTGTTTTTT
.,TRBV6-6,TRBJ1-3,.,CASRAGNTIYF,TGTGCCAGCAGGGCTGGAAACACCATATATTTT
.,TRBV11-2,TRBJ1-1,.,CASILVGGTEAFF,TGTGCCAGCATCCTAGTTGGGGGGACTGAAGCTTTCTTT
.,TRBV11-3,TRBJ2-3,.,CASSLAASTDTQYF,TGTGCCAGCAGCTTAGCGGCCTCCACAGATACGCAGTATTTT
.,TRBV3-1/TRBV3-2,TRBJ1-3,.,CASSRHGAGNTIYF,TGTGCCAGCAGCCGACACGGGGCTGGAAACACCATATATTTT
.,TRBV4-1,TRBJ1-1,.,CASSQDSGVTEAFF,TGCGCCAGCAGCCAAGATTCCGGGGTCACTGAAGCTTTCTTT
.,TRBV25-1,TRBJ2-1,TRBD2,CASSDRSGTSAYNEQFF,TGTGCCAGCAGTGATCGTTCCGGGACTAGCGCCTACAATGAGCAGTTCTTC
.,TRBV5-1,TRBJ2-7,.,CASSLASQSYEQYF,TGCGCCAGCAGCTTGGCCAGTCAGTCCTACGAGCAGTACTTC
once,TRBV3-1/TRBV3-2,TRBJ2-2,TRBD1,CASSHGTGWNTGELFF,TGTGCCAGCAGCCATGGGACAGGATGGAACACCGGGGAGCTGTTTTTT
.,TRBV6-6,TRBJ1-1,.,CASSYNGGYGAEAFF,TGTGCCAGCAGTTATAACGGGGGTTACGGCGCTGAAGCTTTCTTT